This TCR beta chain was obtained from a study of molecular identifiers for immune sequencing clone quantification. The overall study: Split five ways in replicates, RNA from around 18,000 or 91,000 naive CD8 cells had four portions sequenced.

Whole-study findings and limits: Identical TCR molecules that share a barcode could lead to an underestimation of highly expanded clone sizes. Spiked Jurkat TCR RNA from one cell was reportedly detectable among about 910,000 naive cells.

This clonotype was found a few times. The antigen remains undetermined. Bulk TCR library preparation followed previously described methods with listed TCR primers. TCRdb recomputed calls from the PCR reads with MiXCR, one row per CDR3 protein. This table has roughly 630,000 distinct CDR3 sequences, about 25% appearing once. The sample taken for sequencing was naive CD8+ T cells from blood, with Jurkat cell RNA spiked in. Subset given: FACS-sorted CD8+CD4-CCR7+CD45RA+ naive T cells. The sequence was collected from a human donor in good health. Some libraries in this study had Jurkat cell RNA spiked in.

This CDR3 is CSAKSIQGLRTDTQYF. CDR3 DNA: TGCAGTGCTAAATCAATACAGGGTTTGCGCACAGATACGCAGTATTTT. This chain joins TRBV20-1 and TRBJ2-3, with D maybe TRBD1 (6 bases). This CDR3 has 16 residues. The germline V gene encodes CDR1 DFQATT and CDR2 SNEGSKA (reference sequence). V was pared by 4 bases and J by 1 base, with 18 bases between.